Shown below are 11 T cell receptor beta chains from a single sample sequenced in a study of cytomegalovirus exposure and HLA in healthy donors. PCR amplification relied on 60 Vbeta primers (plus 13 Jbeta primers). Clones were read by immunoSEQ multiplex PCR, and TCRdb kept only the in-frame ones, dropping some. There are some 120,000 clones in the sample; about 10% occur only once, and 4.6% lies in the top ten. The sample was PBMCs. The receptors shown here come from a woman aged 18-29 years in good health and CMV-seropositive.

This clone was picked up a small number of times. The chain uses TRBV28 and TRBJ1-1; D gene ambiguous. CDR1 is MDHEN, CDR2 SYDVKM, per germline. Trimming stripped 7 bases from V and 5 bases from J, with 20 bases between. The CDR3 is 15 amino acids. CDR3 sequence (DNA): TGTGCCAGCAACCTCTCGGTCGGGGTTTGGACTGAAGCTTTCTTT. It yields the protein CASNLSVGVWTEAFF.

V gene TRBV6-5 combines with J gene TRBJ1-2; 7 positions agree with TRBD1. The CDR3 is 15 residues long. The junction had 5 bases not matched to a gene; V was cut back by 2 bases and J by 2 bases. Looked up from germline, CDR1 is MNHEY and CDR2 is SVGAGI. CDR3 loop: CASSYQMDRNYGYTF. Here the CDR3 DNA reads TGTGCCAGCAGTTACCAGATGGACAGGAACTATGGCTACACCTTC.

V and J are TRBV9 and TRBJ2-1, with D perhaps matching TRBD2 (5 bases). Trimming shortened V by 4 bases and J by 7 bases, and 18 bases separated the two germline ends. The V gene's germline CDR1 is SGDLS and CDR2 YYNGEE. The CDR3 has 15 amino acids. The CDR3 loop reads CASSTLGSTGNEQFF. The CDR3 nucleotides are TGTGCCAGCAGCACCCTGGGGTCGACGGGGAATGAGCAGTTCTTC.

The V call is TRBV10-3, the J call TRBJ1-2, with D tentatively TRBD1 (5 bases). Per the germline V gene, CDR1 is ENHRY and CDR2 is SYGVKD. CDR3 length: 13 residues. V lost 8 bases and J lost 6, with 16 bases in between. This CDR3 is CAILGTPPDGYTF. Written as DNA, the CDR3 is TGTGCCATCCTCGGGACTCCCCCGGATGGCTACACCTTC.

The chain combines TRBV9 with TRBJ1-1; D is unresolved. V was trimmed by 0 bases and J by 2 bases, leaving 8 bases between them. The CDR3 extends over 14 amino acids. CDR1 is SGDLS, CDR2 YYNGEE, per germline. The CDR3 nucleotides are TGTGCCAGCAGCGTAGAAGAGCTCAACACTGAAGCTTTCTTT. Translated, it gives CASSVEELNTEAFF.

This clone appeared a few times. V and J are TRBV5-1 and TRBJ2-6, with 12 positions matching TRBD1. The V gene's germline CDR1 is SGHRS and CDR2 YFSETQ. The junction had 1 base not matched to a gene; V was cut back by 0 bases and J by 0 bases. CDR3 size: 18 residues. The CDR3 DNA follows: TGCGCCAGCAGCTTGGAGGGACAGGGGGCCTCTGGGGCCAACGTCCTGACTTTC. It translates to CASSLEGQGASGANVLTF. The full variable domain, in which reference TRBV5-1 and TRBJ2-6 provide the parts outside the CDR3, is KAGVTQTPRYLIKTRGQQVTLSCSPISGHRSVSWYQQTPGQGLQFLFEYFSETQRNKGNFPGRFSGRQFSNSRSEMNVSTLELGDSALYLCASSLEGQGASGANVLTFGAGSRLTVL.

The V and J genes are TRBV6-1 and TRBJ2-1, with 7 bases aligning to TRBD1. The CDR3 runs to 14 residues. Unmatched junction bases numbered 5, after V lost 4 bases and J lost 5 bases. Germline V gene data show CDR1 as MNHNS and CDR2 as SASEGT. CDR3 loop: CASSVGQENNEQFF. In nucleotides, the CDR3 is TGTGCCAGCAGTGTTGGACAGGAAAACAATGAGCAGTTCTTC.

The chain has TRBV7-9 and TRBJ2-7; 7 nucleotides line up with TRBD1. Germline V CDR1 and CDR2: SEHNR, FQNEAQ (reference sequence). V gave up 3 bases and J gave up 0 bases; unmatched junction bases: 8. The CDR3 is made up of 16 amino acids. The CDR3 sequence is CASSFVGTESSYEQYF. In DNA, the CDR3 is TGTGCCAGCAGCTTCGTCGGGACAGAGAGCTCCTACGAGCAGTACTTC.

This clone was counted a few times. This chain connects TRBV5-1 to TRBJ2-3; TRBD2 aligns across 10 bases. CDR1 and CDR2 (germline): SGHRS, YFSETQ. The J segment lost 5 bases and the V segment lost 0 bases, leaving 3 bases of the junction unmatched. CDR3 length equals 15 residues. The CDR3 is CASSLDPSGGDTQYF. CDR3 coding DNA: TGCGCCAGCAGCTTGGATCCTAGCGGGGGAGATACGCAGTATTTT.

The CDR3 loop is CAITQGGDGASNYGYTF. The CDR3 DNA follows: TGTGCCATCACCCAGGGAGGAGACGGTGCTTCTAACTATGGCTACACCTTC. J is TRBJ1-2 and V is TRBV10-3; perhaps TRBD1 as D (5 bases). The CDR3 has 17 amino acids. V lost 7 bases, J lost 0 bases, and 21 bases lay in between. The V gene's germline CDR1 is ENHRY and CDR2 SYGVKD.

This clone has just a few counts. The chain employs TRBV4-1 and TRBJ2-5, with 7 bases that match TRBD2. V lost 4 bases, J lost 5 bases, and 7 bases stayed unmatched. This CDR3 has 14 residues. Per germline, CDR1 MGHRA and CDR2 YSYEKL. The CDR3 bases are TGCGCCAGCAGCCGACTAGCAACGGGGGAGACCCAGTACTTC. Its protein product is CASSRLATGETQYF.